Presented here are 28 T cell receptor beta chains from one specimen sequenced in a study of CD8 T cells in ankylosing spondylitis. TCRdb passed the 5' RACE reads through MiXCR, listing each CDR3 protein once. Of 700,000 to 850,000 distinct CDR3 sequences listed, about 10% are singletons. Notes on the study in general: What seemed typical of ankylosing spondylitis blood was a TCR beta motif built from several highly homologous variants.

The antigens these receptors bind are not known. Sample: blood, either unsorted or a sorted T cell fraction (not recorded which). The receptors were gathered from a male donor with ankylosing spondylitis.

This chain uses TRBV20-1 with TRBJ2-7; no clear D. V was clipped by 0 bases and J by 3 bases, with 15 bases between them. Per germline, CDR1 DFQATT and CDR2 SNEGSKA (reference sequence). This CDR3 is 15 amino acids long. The CDR3 reads CSAREVLTHIYEQYF. CDR3 coding DNA: TGCAGTGCTAGAGAGGTCCTGACTCATATCTACGAGCAGTACTTC.

The sample holds a few counts of this clonotype. The chain is built from TRBV11-2 and TRBJ2-1; perhaps TRBD2 as D (6 bases). The ends were cut back, 3 bases at V and 8 bases at J, with 14 bases in the middle. CDR1 and CDR2 (germline): SGHAT, FQNNGV. CDR3 length: 14 residues. The CDR3 coding sequence is TGTGCCAGCAGCTTCCCGGGCTGGGGGGATGAGCAGTTCTTC. Its translation: CASSFPGWGDEQFF.

This rearrangement joins TRBV20-1 to TRBJ1-2, with D hard to call. Trimming took 8 bases from V and 4 from J, leaving 14 bases between them. The length of the CDR3 is 12 residues. Per germline, CDR1 DFQATT and CDR2 SNEGSKA (reference sequence). The CDR3 DNA follows: TGCAGTCCCGACTGGGCAGTCTATGGCTACACCTTC. It yields the protein CSPDWAVYGYTF.

The J gene is TRBJ2-1, the V gene TRBV12-2. TRBV12-2 is termed a pseudogene. The CDR3 totals 15 residues. CDR3 sequence reads: CASRPRGSSYNEQFF. In DNA form, the CDR3 reads TGTGCAAGTCGCCCTAGGGGGAGCTCCTACAATGAGCAGTTCTTC.

As regards this clonotype: One end of the junction does not line up with germline, which may come from a read error. The rearrangement uses TRBV7-8 and TRBJ1-4, with D perhaps TRBD1 (5 bases). The CDR3 totals 14 residues. Germline-derived CDR1 and CDR2 are SGHVS and FQNEAQ. The CDR3 loop reads CASSSGARREKRVF. CDR3 nucleotides: TGTGCCAGCAGCTCCGGGGCCCGTAGAGAGAAACGGGTTTTT.

The table lists this clonotype with a few counts. The chain recombines TRBV5-5 with TRBJ2-7; D possibly corresponds to TRBD1 (5 bases). Deletions cut 2 bases from V and 3 bases from J, with 12 bases between. CDR3 length: 14 residues. CDR1 SGHKS and CDR2 YYEKEE come from the germline V gene (reference sequence). The CDR3 coding sequence is TGTGCCAGCAGCTTCTTCGGCAGGGACTACGAGCAGTACTTC. This codes for CASSFFGRDYEQYF.

This clonotype appeared many times. This chain connects TRBV6-6 to TRBJ1-5; possible D gene TRBD1, 5 bases. Trimming left V 5 bases short and J 11 bases short, with 10 bases between. The CDR3 has 11 amino acids. The germline gives CDR1 MNHNY, CDR2 SVGAGI (reference sequence). The chain's CDR3 is CASSPEGSQHF. The CDR3 DNA sequence: TGTGCCAGCAGTCCAGAGGGGTCCCAGCATTTT.

The chain recombines TRBV6-2 or TRBV6-3 with TRBJ1-2, with D perhaps TRBD1 (6 bases). The germline V and J ends were trimmed by 6 bases and 3 bases, with 14 bases remaining between them. Germline V lookup: CDR1 MNHEY, CDR2 SVGEGT. This CDR3 is built from 14 residues. CDR3 nucleotide sequence: TGTGCCAGCAGGACAGGTGGCCCGGACTATGGCTACACCTTC. Its protein product is CASRTGGPDYGYTF.

This clonotype was seen more than once but under ten times. The chain uses TRBV10-1 and TRBJ2-3; tentative D call: TRBD2 (6 bases). V shed 2 bases and J shed 0 bases, with 9 bases lying between them. The CDR3 runs 15 residues. Germline V gene sequence: CDR1 WNHNN, CDR2 SYGVQD (reference sequence). As DNA, the CDR3 is TGCGCCAGCAGTGAGCCGGGAGCCAGCACAGATACGCAGTATTTT. Its protein product is CASSEPGASTDTQYF.

CDR3 in amino acids: CASSLGRGLSYNEQFF. As DNA, the CDR3 is TGTGCCAGCAGCTTAGGTCGGGGACTCTCCTACAATGAGCAGTTCTTC. The chain couples TRBV7-2 to TRBJ2-1; D possibly corresponds to TRBD2 (6 bases). Trimming took off 1 base at V and 0 bases at J, with 10 bases between the two ends. This CDR3 spans 16 amino acids. Germline loops: CDR1 SGHTA, CDR2 FQGNSA.

This clonotype was counted a few times. The rearrangement joins TRBV6-2 or TRBV6-3 to TRBJ2-1; 7 nucleotides agree with TRBD1. Germline V lookup: CDR1 MNHEY, CDR2 SVGEGT. Losses at the gene ends were 5 bases for V and 7 bases for J; bases not matched to a gene: 11. The CDR3 contains 15 residues. This CDR3 is CASSLPGQKRNEQFF. CDR3 DNA: TGTGCCAGCAGTCTTCCGGGACAGAAGAGGAATGAGCAGTTCTTC.

This clonotype showed up many times. The chain is built from TRBV10-1 and TRBJ2-7; 9 bases match TRBD2. The V segment lost 3 bases and the J segment 2 bases; nucleotides outside the gene matches: 14. Germline V gene data show CDR1 as WNHNN and CDR2 as SYGVQD (reference sequence). The CDR3 extends over 18 amino acids. The CDR3, as DNA: TGCGCCAGCAGTGACAGGCGACTAGGACTAGCGACGACCTACGAGCAGTACTTC. This gives the protein CASSDRRLGLATTYEQYF.

This clonotype was picked up many times. The J gene is TRBJ2-3, the V gene TRBV20-1, with TRBD2 matching 8 bases. The V gene's germline CDR1 is DFQATT and CDR2 SNEGSKA (reference sequence). V dropped 6 bases and J dropped 5; count of bases not matched to a gene: 7. This CDR3 comprises 13 residues. CDR3 sequence reads: CSASGSGGDTQYF. CDR3 nucleotides: TGCAGTGCGAGCGGGAGTGGGGGAGATACGCAGTATTTT.

The rearrangement uses TRBV5-1 and TRBJ1-6; no reliable D call. Germline CDR1 reads SGHRS; CDR2 reads YFSETQ. V lost 1 base, J lost 0 bases, and 11 bases lay in between. The CDR3 has 17 residues. Written as DNA, the CDR3 is TGCGCCAGCAGCTTGAATGGGATCAGCTCCTATAATTCACCCCTCCACTTT. Translated, it gives CASSLNGISSYNSPLHF.

This clonotype appeared a few times. The chain recombines TRBV7-8 with TRBJ2-3; the match to TRBD2 covers 13 bases. V shed 5 bases and J 7 bases; nucleotides not matched to a gene: 12. The CDR3 runs to 17 residues. Germline V gives CDR1 SGHVS, CDR2 FQNEAQ. The CDR3 DNA is TGTGCCAGCAGCCAAAACAAGGGACTAGCGGGAAAGAATACGCAGTATTTT. It translates to CASSQNKGLAGKNTQYF.

Only a few counts were recorded for this clonotype. The V and J genes are TRBV6-1 and TRBJ2-7, with D hard to call. Germline assignment: CDR1 MNHNS and CDR2 SASEGT. The CDR3 length is 13 residues. V was pared by 6 bases and J by 3 bases, with 12 bases between. CDR3 nucleotides: TGTGCCAGCAGCCGTAGGTCGATCTACGAGCAGTACTTC. Its translation is CASSRRSIYEQYF.

The chain has TRBV7-8 and TRBJ1-2, with D tentatively TRBD1 (6 bases). Germline-derived CDR1 and CDR2 are SGHVS and FQNEAQ. Trimming took 2 bases from V and 8 from J, leaving 12 bases between them. CDR3 length: 13 residues. CDR3 in amino acids: CASSLRGAIGYTF. In DNA, the CDR3 is TGTGCCAGCAGCTTAAGGGGGGCAATCGGCTACACCTTC.

Only a few counts were recorded for this clonotype. CDR3 nucleotides: TGTGCCAGCAGTGAATATGGGCGGTTCGAGCAGTACTTC. It yields the protein CASSEYGRFEQYF. This chain connects TRBV25-1 to TRBJ2-7; D remains ambiguous. Germline V CDR1 and CDR2: MGHDK, SYGVNS. Trimming removed 0 bases at V and 6 bases at J, with 9 bases between. The CDR3 loop spans 13 amino acids.

This clonotype was seen ten or more times. Here the CDR3 reads CASRTGQGGTGELFF. The DNA of the CDR3 is TGTGCCAGCAGAACCGGACAGGGAGGAACCGGGGAGCTGTTTTTT. The chain combines TRBV2 with TRBJ2-2; 8 bases align to TRBD1. The length of the CDR3 is 15 residues. Germline V gene sequence: CDR1 SNHLY, CDR2 FYNNEI. V was pared by 6 bases and J by 5 bases, with 8 bases of the junction left unmatched.

This sequence joins TRBV12-3 or TRBV12-4 and TRBJ1-2, with D unclear. The V and J ends lost 2 bases and 6 bases respectively, with 13 bases between them. This CDR3 has 14 residues. For the CDR3, the DNA is TGTGCCAGCAGTTTACGAGGGTTGGGTCATGGCTACACCTTC. It is translated as CASSLRGLGHGYTF.

This clonotype occurred a few times. This chain joins TRBV7-2 and TRBJ1-2; no reliable D call. Germline values: CDR1 SGHTA, CDR2 FQGNSA. CDR3 length: 15 amino acids. V was shortened by 1 base and J by 8 bases, with 17 bases between the two germline ends. DNA for the CDR3: TGTGCCAGCAGCTTAGAAGGCCGGGCCTGGGAGGGCTACACCTTC. Protein: CASSLEGRAWEGYTF.

This clonotype was seen only a few times. This rearrangement joins TRBV15 to TRBJ1-1, with D unresolved. CDR1 is LNHNV, CDR2 YYDKDF, per germline (reference sequence). Trimming left V 3 bases short and J 4 bases short, with 12 bases between. The CDR3 has 14 amino acids. The DNA for the CDR3 is TGTGCCACCAGCAGGAAAGGTGGGAGCACTGAAGCTTTCTTT. This sequence encodes CATSRKGGSTEAFF. Drawing the rest from reference TRBV15 and TRBJ1-1, the complete variable domain is DAMVIQNPRYQVTQFGKPVTLSCSQTLNHNVMYWYQQKSSQAPKLLFHYYDKDFNNEADTPDNFQSRRPNTSFCFLDIRSPGLGDTAMYLCATSRKGGSTEAFFGQGTRLTVV.

The J gene is TRBJ1-6, the V gene TRBV20-1; D is unclear. This CDR3 has 16 amino acids. CDR1 is DFQATT and CDR2 is SNEGSKA in the germline V gene (reference sequence). The ends were cut back, 6 bases at V and 6 bases at J, with 21 bases in the middle. The CDR3 loop reads CSAQGDGQASNSPLHF. Here the CDR3 DNA reads TGCAGTGCGCAAGGTGACGGGCAGGCTAGTAATTCACCCCTCCACTTT.

The chain combines TRBV6-2 or TRBV6-3 with TRBJ2-6; D gene uncertain. The germline V and J ends were trimmed by 0 bases and 18 bases, with 15 bases remaining between them. Germline-derived CDR1 and CDR2 are MNHEY and SVGEGT. This CDR3 has 13 amino acids. CDR3 in amino acids: CASSYSKNTPPTF. In nucleotides, the CDR3 is TGTGCCAGCAGTTACTCGAAAAACACGCCCCCGACTTTC.

V usage is TRBV6-2 or TRBV6-3 and J usage is TRBJ2-1; 9 positions agree with TRBD1. This CDR3 comprises 13 residues. Germline CDR1 MNHEY, CDR2 SVGEGT. The V segment lost 10 bases and the J segment 4 bases; nucleotides outside the gene matches: 5. The CDR3 is CATGTGPYNEQFF. The CDR3 bases are TGTGCCACAGGGACAGGGCCGTACAATGAGCAGTTCTTC.

The chain combines TRBV29-1 with TRBJ1-2; D unresolved. Trimming took 4 bases from V and 2 from J, leaving 5 bases between them. The CDR3 covers 11 residues. CDR1 is SQVTM, CDR2 ANQGSEA, per germline. CDR3 protein: CSVGVNYGYTF. As DNA, the CDR3 is TGCAGCGTTGGGGTAAACTATGGCTACACCTTC.

This clonotype was seen at least ten times. The CDR3 nucleotides are TGTGCCAGCAGTGAAGGAGGGCAGGGGAATAATTTACTGTTTTTT. Its translation is CASSEGGQGNNLLFF. The chain employs TRBV2 and TRBJ1-4; maybe TRBD1 (6 bases). Trimming stripped 1 base from V and 13 bases from J, with 19 bases between. CDR3 length: 15 residues. CDR1 and CDR2 from the germline V gene are SNHLY and FYNNEI.

The chain couples TRBV7-6 to TRBJ1-4; no clear D. The length of the CDR3 is 15 residues. Germline values: CDR1 SGHVS, CDR2 FNYEAQ. V was cut by 5 bases and J by 6 bases, with 16 bases left in between. CDR3 bases: TGTGCCAGCAGCCCGCGAGCAGGAGTAGATGAAAAACTGTTTTTT. Translated, it gives CASSPRAGVDEKLFF.